A single sample gave rise to the 25 T cell receptor beta chains below, sequenced in a study of shared clonotypes between healthy human individuals. Libraries were prepared by immunoSEQ multiplex PCR; TCRdb keeps only in-frame clonotypes and omits some of them. The sample consists of about 490,000 clones, around 78% of them appearing once. Sequencing was carried out using PBMCs. The receptors shown here come from a woman aged 40 to 50 in good health. Some clones in this sample may be carry-over from other donors' samples.

The chain carries TRBV30 and TRBJ1-2; TRBD1 might be the D (5 bases). Between the trimmed V and J ends, which lost 2 bases and 3 bases, there was a span of 10 bases. There are 13 residues in the CDR3. Germline assignment: CDR1 GTSNPN and CDR2 SVGIG (reference sequence). The CDR3 DNA sequence: TGTGCCTGGAGTTTGGCCAGGGACTATGGCTACACCTTC. It specifies CAWSLARDYGYTF.

This clone was recorded only once. This sequence joins TRBV27 and TRBJ2-6; possible D gene TRBD2, 5 bases. The CDR3 is 18 residues long. Trimming shortened V by 6 bases and J by 2 bases, and 20 bases separated the two germline ends. The germline V gene has CDR1 MNHEY and CDR2 SMNVEV (reference sequence). This CDR3 is CASRLRAGVIPGANVLTF. DNA for the CDR3: TGTGCCAGCAGGTTGAGGGCAGGCGTTATTCCTGGGGCCAACGTCCTGACTTTC.

CDR3 nucleotides: TGTGCCAGCAGCCCTAATACCAATCAGCCCCAGCATTTT. The encoded protein is CASSPNTNQPQHF. The rearrangement links TRBV7-2 to TRBJ1-5; no clear D gene. The V gene lost 5 bases and the J gene lost 3 bases, with 8 bases spanning the gap. The germline V gene encodes CDR1 SGHTA and CDR2 FQGNSA. The CDR3 is 13 residues long. The whole variable domain, remainder taken from reference TRBV7-2 and TRBJ1-5, is GAGVSQSPSNKVTEKGKDVELRCDPISGHTALYWYRQSLGQGLEFLIYFQGNSAPDKSGLPSDRFSAERTGGSVSTLTIQRTQQEDSAVYLCASSPNTNQPQHFGDGTRLSIL.

This chain links TRBV7-9 with TRBJ2-2; D is possibly TRBD1 (6 bases). The V end lost 5 bases, the J end lost 2 bases, and 15 bases lay between the germline ends. Germline V gene sequence: CDR1 SEHNR, CDR2 FQNEAQ (reference sequence). This CDR3 contains 16 residues. The CDR3 sequence is CASSQGQQLNTGELFF. For the CDR3, the DNA is TGTGCCAGCAGCCAAGGACAGCAACTAAACACCGGGGAGCTGTTTTTT. Full variable domain (missing parts from reference TRBV7-9 and TRBJ2-2): DTGVSQNPRHKITKRGQNVTFRCDPISEHNRLYWYRQTLGQGPEFLTYFQNEAQLEKSRLLSDRFSAERPKGSFSTLEIQRTEQGDSAMYLCASSQGQQLNTGELFFGEGSRLTVL.

This clone was detected once. The gene calls are TRBV28 and TRBJ1-5, with 8 bases identical to TRBD1. The ends lost 6 bases at V and 5 bases at J; junction bases unmatched: 6. Germline V gives CDR1 MDHEN, CDR2 SYDVKM. The CDR3 length is 14 residues. This chain's CDR3 is CASSQDRAYQPQHF. The DNA for the CDR3 is TGTGCCAGCAGCCAGGACAGGGCGTATCAGCCCCAGCATTTT.

The rearrangement uses TRBV14 and TRBJ1-4; 7 bases are a match to TRBD1. Germline CDR1 is SGHDN and CDR2 is FVKESK. The CDR3 sequence is 14 residues long. Losses at the gene ends were 4 bases for V and 2 bases for J; bases not matched to a gene: 1. The CDR3 loop is CASSPTGTNEKLFF. In nucleotides, the CDR3 is TGTGCCAGCAGCCCGACAGGGACTAATGAAAAACTGTTTTTT.

V and J are TRBV18 and TRBJ1-2; TRBD1 agrees at 7 bases. This CDR3 comprises 15 residues. Per the germline V gene, CDR1 is KGHSH and CDR2 is LQKENI. V lost 5 bases and J lost 2; bases outside the gene matches: 8. The CDR3 region is CASSTTRGGNYGYTF. CDR3 DNA sequence: TGTGCCAGCTCAACCACCCGAGGGGGCAACTATGGCTACACCTTC. The full variable domain, in which reference TRBV18 and TRBJ1-2 provide the parts outside the CDR3, is NAGVMQNPRHLVRRRGQEARLRCSPMKGHSHVYWYRQLPEEGLKFMVYLQKENIIDESGMPKERFSAEFPKEGPSILRIQQVVRGDSAAYFCASSTTRGGNYGYTFGSGTRLTVV.

This clone was observed a few times. V usage is TRBV4-2 and J usage is TRBJ1-3; 10 nucleotides agree with TRBD1. The CDR3 runs to 18 residues. Looked up from germline, CDR1 is LGHNA and CDR2 is YNFKEQ. After removal of 0 bases from V and 4 bases from J, the junction contained 9 bases not matched to a gene. This CDR3 reads CASSQDLGQGTSGNTIYF. DNA of the CDR3: TGTGCCAGCAGCCAAGATCTGGGACAGGGGACCTCCGGAAACACCATATATTTT.

V usage is TRBV30 and J usage is TRBJ1-1; D not resolved. CDR1 and CDR2 (germline): GTSNPN, SVGIG (reference sequence). V lost 0 bases and J lost 3, with 8 bases in between. This CDR3 is 13 amino acids long. CDR3 DNA sequence: TGTGCCTGGAGTGTACGCCGCCACACTGAAGCTTTCTTT. It is translated as CAWSVRRHTEAFF. The complete variable domain, with remaining parts taken from reference TRBV30 and TRBJ1-1, reads SQTIHQWPATLVQPVGSPLSLECTVEGTSNPNLYWYRQAAGRGLQLLFYSVGIGQISSEVPQNLSASRPQDRQFILSSKKLLLSDSGFYLCAWSVRRHTEAFFGQGTRLTVV.

V is TRBV28 and J is TRBJ2-7; D is perhaps TRBD2 (6 bases). The CDR3 is 14 amino acids. Per germline, CDR1 MDHEN and CDR2 SYDVKM. V gave up 5 bases and J gave up 5 bases, with 16 bases separating them. The DNA of the CDR3 is TGTGCCAGCAGTGAAGAGTGGGGGGTCCACGAGCAGTACTTC. Encoded protein: CASSEEWGVHEQYF. Using reference TRBV28 and TRBJ2-7 for the parts outside the CDR3, the full variable domain is DVKVTQSSRYLVKRTGEKVFLECVQDMDHENMFWYRQDPGLGLRLIYFSYDVKMKEKGDIPEGYSVSREKKERFSLILESASTNQTSMYLCASSEEWGVHEQYFGPGTRLTVT.

The chain combines TRBV19 with TRBJ2-7; D remains unclear. Germline assignment: CDR1 LNHDA and CDR2 SQIVND (reference sequence). With 4 bases removed from V and 6 bases from J, the gap between germline ends came to 16 bases. This CDR3 is built from 14 residues. CDR3 sequence: CASSTLNEAGEQYF. CDR3 nucleotide sequence: TGTGCCAGTAGTACCCTGAATGAGGCAGGCGAGCAGTACTTC.

The chain recombines TRBV9 with TRBJ2-1; the D gene is possibly TRBD2 (6 bases). The V and J ends lost 0 bases and 1 base respectively, with 17 bases between them. The CDR3 length is 18 residues. The germline V gene encodes CDR1 SGDLS and CDR2 YYNGEE. The CDR3 bases are TGTGCCAGCAGCGTAGCCCCCTTGGGGGGTCGGTCCTACAATGAGCAGTTCTTC. It encodes CASSVAPLGGRSYNEQFF.

This rearrangement joins TRBV28 to TRBJ1-5; D not resolved. Germline V gene data show CDR1 as MDHEN and CDR2 as SYDVKM. The CDR3 covers 15 residues. Trimming removed 3 bases from V and 2 bases from J, with 11 bases in between. This CDR3 reads CASSFEVFGNQPQHF. The CDR3, as DNA: TGTGCCAGCAGTTTTGAGGTTTTCGGCAATCAGCCCCAGCATTTT. Combining the CDR3 with reference TRBV28 and TRBJ1-5 gives the whole variable domain DVKVTQSSRYLVKRTGEKVFLECVQDMDHENMFWYRQDPGLGLRLIYFSYDVKMKEKGDIPEGYSVSREKKERFSLILESASTNQTSMYLCASSFEVFGNQPQHFGDGTRLSIL.

The chain recombines TRBV18 with TRBJ2-1; the match to TRBD1 covers 7 bases. J was trimmed by 5 bases and V by 2 bases; bases with no gene match: 15. CDR1 is KGHSH and CDR2 is LQKENI in the germline V gene. The CDR3 consists of 18 residues. The CDR3 DNA is TGTGCCAGCTCACCAGTTCGAACAGGGGCGAACCCCGACAATGAGCAGTTCTTC. As protein: CASSPVRTGANPDNEQFF.

As to this clone: A far larger clone is off by one base, so a read error is likely. The chain is built from TRBV4-1 and TRBJ1-1; 7 bases are a match to TRBD1. Germline V gene data show CDR1 as MGHRA and CDR2 as YSYEKL. The CDR3 contains 14 residues. CDR3 sequence: CASSNGQVNTEAFF. CDR3 nucleotide sequence: TGTGCCAGCAGTAATGGACAGGTGAACACTGAAGCTTTCTTT.

The J gene is TRBJ2-1, the V gene TRBV21-1; TRBD1, as called in the table, went unchecked against the DNA. TRBV21-1 is shown as a pseudogene. The CDR3 sequence is 15 residues long. Here the CDR3 reads CASTKQGNRGDEQFF. CDR3 DNA: TGTGCCAGCACCAAACAGGGAAATCGCGGTGATGAGCAGTTCTTC.

The chain employs TRBV6-5 and TRBJ2-7, with unresolved D. V lost 5 bases and J lost 4, with 6 bases in between. The germline gives CDR1 MNHEY, CDR2 SVGAGI. CDR3 size: 11 residues. The CDR3 region has the DNA TGTGCCAGCAGTGATAGGTACGAGCAGTACTTC. Translation gives CASSDRYEQYF.

This clone was found a few times. J is TRBJ2-7 and V is TRBV4-2; 11 nucleotides line up with TRBD2. CDR1 is LGHNA, CDR2 YNFKEQ, per germline. The trim removed 2 bases at V and 5 bases at J, leaving 14 bases unmatched. The CDR3 spans 18 residues. CDR3 residues: CASSQLWRGTSGSDEQYF. For the CDR3, the DNA is TGTGCCAGCAGCCAACTCTGGCGGGGGACTAGCGGATCGGACGAGCAGTACTTC.

This clone was seen many times. Within the sample, other DNA sequences also encode this same CDR3. The CDR3 DNA is TGTGCCAGCAGCTTGACAGGGAACACTGAAGCTTTCTTT. It encodes CASSLTGNTEAFF. The chain links TRBV7-9 to TRBJ1-1, with TRBD1 as a possible D gene (6 bases). From germline, CDR1 is SEHNR and CDR2 FQNEAQ (reference sequence). CDR3 size: 13 residues. With 3 bases removed from V and 1 base from J, the gap between germline ends came to 6 bases.

The chain recombines TRBV11-2 with TRBJ2-7; 8 nucleotides align to TRBD2. The germline V gene encodes CDR1 SGHAT and CDR2 FQNNGV. The trim removed 4 bases at V and 6 bases at J, leaving 8 bases unmatched. CDR3 length: 14 residues. DNA for the CDR3: TGTGCCAGCAGCTCCTCCGGGACTAGTTCCGAGCAGTACTTC. Translation gives CASSSSGTSSEQYF.

This chain joins TRBV4-1 and TRBJ2-7, with 12 nucleotides matching TRBD2. Germline CDR1 reads MGHRA; CDR2 reads YSYEKL. There are 16 residues in the CDR3. V shed 5 bases, J shed 3 bases, and the junction held 8 bases outside the gene matches. CDR3 region: CASSSRLAGDLYEQYF. As DNA, the CDR3 is TGCGCCAGCAGCTCACGACTAGCGGGAGATCTCTACGAGCAGTACTTC.

This clone was seen just once. This CDR3 reads CASSGGFDEKLFF. CDR3 nucleotide sequence: TGTGCCAGCAGTGGAGGGTTCGATGAAAAACTGTTTTTT. The genes are TRBV6-1 and TRBJ1-4; no reliable D call. The CDR3 has 13 amino acids. Germline lookup yields CDR1 MNHNS and CDR2 SASEGT. V was trimmed by 4 bases and J by 6 bases, leaving 9 bases between them.

V is TRBV28 and J is TRBJ2-3, with D hard to call. The CDR3 runs 14 residues. From germline, CDR1 is MDHEN and CDR2 SYDVKM. Trimming took 5 bases from V and 1 from J, leaving 10 bases between them. The CDR3 protein is CASSRATGTDTQYF. The CDR3 nucleotides are TGTGCCAGCAGTCGGGCCACGGGCACAGATACGCAGTATTTT.

The chain is built from TRBV7-2 and TRBJ2-2, with 10 bases lining up with TRBD2. With V trimmed by 5 bases and J by 3 bases, 6 bases remained unmatched. Looked up from germline, CDR1 is SGHTA and CDR2 is FQGNSA. CDR3 size: 16 residues. The DNA of the CDR3 is TGTGCCAGCAGCCAACGAGCGGGAGGGTACACCGGGGAGCTGTTTTTT. Amino acid sequence: CASSQRAGGYTGELFF.

This chain uses TRBV19 with TRBJ2-1; 7 nucleotides align to TRBD2. Germline V CDR1 and CDR2: LNHDA, SQIVND (reference sequence). The length of the CDR3 is 13 residues. V trimming: 4 bases; J trimming: 9 bases; junction bases outside the gene matches: 6. This CDR3 is CASSNREVPEQFF. The CDR3 DNA sequence: TGTGCCAGTAGTAACCGGGAGGTCCCTGAGCAGTTCTTC.